This T cell receptor beta chain came from a study of tumor-infiltrating lymphocytes in primary liver carcinoma. Per germline, CDR1 MGHRA and CDR2 YSYEKL. V was clipped by 1 base and J by 3 bases; unmatched bases: 7. This CDR3 is built from 16 residues. Study-wide points: Among the pair types, tumor region pairs showed more overlap than tumor-adjacent and tumor-blood pairs.

About this clonotype: Antigen: not known. Possible read error: a much larger clone is one base away.

Synthesis of TCR beta cDNA was carried out from 450 to 650 ng total RNA with a constant-region primer. ARM-PCR, slightly modified, supplied the TCR beta libraries through three nested multiplex PCR rounds. TRBV1-TRBV30 forward primers and a C-beta reverse primer were used in the first two PCR rounds, which each ran for about 11 cycles. TCRdb passed the multiplex PCR reads through MiXCR, listing each CDR3 protein once. This sample carries roughly 120,000 distinct CDR3 sequences, 60% to 75% of them seen once, and the ten largest clones take roughly 7.9%. Unsorted bulk tissue, about 18-32 mg of it, served as the source for co-extraction of RNA and DNA.

This sequence originates from a woman in her sixties with primary liver carcinoma and hepatitis B virus infection. This chain links TRBV4-1 with TRBJ2-7, with TRBD1 matching over 9 bases. The sample was liver tumor tissue from sampling region 3. Indicated subset: tumor region T3, left-lateral pole. In DNA form, the CDR3 reads TGCGCCAGCAGCCAAGCCACAGGGGGCGATATCTACGAGCAGTACTTC. Translation: CASSQATGGDIYEQYF.